Sequencing of this TCR beta chain was carried out in a study of blood T cell repertoires in COVID-19. Original methodology: Reference gene primer amplification gave nucleated cell count estimates. This table comes from immunoSEQ multiplex PCR, and its TCRdb copy is limited to in-frame clones, with some not included. V, J and clone size were drawn from that table, and D and trimming were deduced from the DNA. The sample holds approximately 280,000 clones; approximately 90% are singletons and the top ten take approximately 13%. The length of the CDR3 is 15 residues. CDR1 is LNHNV and CDR2 is YYDKDF in the germline V gene (reference sequence). The V end was cut by 7 bases, the J end by 5 bases, with 18 bases between.

The J gene is TRBJ1-5, the V gene TRBV15; D possibly corresponds to TRBD1 (5 bases). What was sequenced was peripheral blood. The TCR sequence derives from a woman aged 55 to 70 with acute or convalescent COVID-19. For the CDR3, the DNA is TGTGCCACCAACCTCTCGGGGGGGAAGGATCAGCCCCAGCATTTT. Protein product: CATNLSGGKDQPQHF.